This T cell receptor (beta chain) was obtained from a study of cytomegalovirus exposure and HLA in healthy donors. The sample holds a few counts of this clone. Primers for the PCR totalled 60 Vbeta and 13 Jbeta. Generated by immunoSEQ multiplex PCR, the TCRdb table keeps only in-frame clones and is missing some. The sample consists of more than 95,000 clones, roughly 12% of them appearing once. The V gene lost 6 bases and the J gene lost 8 bases, with 13 bases spanning the gap. The CDR3 length is 13 residues. The germline CDR1 and CDR2 sequences are MGHDK and SYGVNS. The chain joins TRBV25-1 to TRBJ1-4; maybe TRBD1 (6 bases). Sequenced input: PBMCs. This TCR was sampled from a man in his forties in good health and CMV-seropositive. The CDR3: CASRGDQGEKLFF. The CDR3 bases are TGTGCCAGCAGGGGGGACCAGGGGGAAAAACTGTTTTTT.